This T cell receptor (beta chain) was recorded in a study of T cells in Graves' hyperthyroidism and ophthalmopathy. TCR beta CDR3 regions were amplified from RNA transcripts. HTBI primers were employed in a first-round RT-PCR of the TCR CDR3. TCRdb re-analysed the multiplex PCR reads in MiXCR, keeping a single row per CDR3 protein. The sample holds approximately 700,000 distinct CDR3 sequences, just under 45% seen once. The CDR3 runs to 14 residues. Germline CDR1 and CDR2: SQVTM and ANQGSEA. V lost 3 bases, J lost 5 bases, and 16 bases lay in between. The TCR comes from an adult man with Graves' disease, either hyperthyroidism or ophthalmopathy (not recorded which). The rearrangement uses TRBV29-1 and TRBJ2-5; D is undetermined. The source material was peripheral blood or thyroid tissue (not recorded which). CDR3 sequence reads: CSVEWGNVRETQYF. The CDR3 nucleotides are TGCAGCGTTGAGTGGGGTAATGTGCGGGAGACCCAGTACTTC.